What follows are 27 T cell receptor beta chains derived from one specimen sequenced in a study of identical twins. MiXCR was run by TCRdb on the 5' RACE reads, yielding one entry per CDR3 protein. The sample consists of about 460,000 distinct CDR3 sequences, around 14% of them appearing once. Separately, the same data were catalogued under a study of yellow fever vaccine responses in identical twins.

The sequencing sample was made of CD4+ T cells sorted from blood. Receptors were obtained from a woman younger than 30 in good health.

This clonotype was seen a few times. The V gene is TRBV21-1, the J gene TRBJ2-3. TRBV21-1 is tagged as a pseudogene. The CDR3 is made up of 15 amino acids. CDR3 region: CASSKAGGNTDTQYF. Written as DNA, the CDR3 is TGTGCCAGCAGCAAAGCCGGCGGAAACACAGATACGCAGTATTTT.

The DNA for the CDR3 is TGCGCCAGCAGCCAAGATTTCGGGCGGAACGAGCAGTACTTC. This codes for CASSQDFGRNEQYF. The V call is TRBV4-3, the J call TRBJ2-7; D unclear. In germline, CDR1 is LGHNA, CDR2 YSLEER. This CDR3 contains 14 residues. V was trimmed by 0 bases and J by 5 bases, leaving 11 bases between them.

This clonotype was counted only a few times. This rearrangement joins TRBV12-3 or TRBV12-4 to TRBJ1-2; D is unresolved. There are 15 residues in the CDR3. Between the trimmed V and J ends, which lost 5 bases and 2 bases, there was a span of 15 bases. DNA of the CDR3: TGTGCCAGCAGTCCCCCCGCGCCAGCGAACTATGGCTACACCTTC. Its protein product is CASSPPAPANYGYTF.

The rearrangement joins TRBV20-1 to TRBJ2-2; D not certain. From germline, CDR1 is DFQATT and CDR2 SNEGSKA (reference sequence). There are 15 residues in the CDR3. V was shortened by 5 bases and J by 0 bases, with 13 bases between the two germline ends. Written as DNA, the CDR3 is TGCAGTGCTCCGCGGACCAATCCGAACACCGGGGAGCTGTTTTTT. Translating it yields CSAPRTNPNTGELFF.

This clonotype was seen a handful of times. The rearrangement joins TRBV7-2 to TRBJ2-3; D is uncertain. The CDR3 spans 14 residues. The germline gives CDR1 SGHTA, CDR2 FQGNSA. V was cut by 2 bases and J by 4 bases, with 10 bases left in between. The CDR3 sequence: CASSLFALSDTQYF. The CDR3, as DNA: TGTGCCAGCAGCTTATTTGCCCTCTCAGATACGCAGTATTTT.

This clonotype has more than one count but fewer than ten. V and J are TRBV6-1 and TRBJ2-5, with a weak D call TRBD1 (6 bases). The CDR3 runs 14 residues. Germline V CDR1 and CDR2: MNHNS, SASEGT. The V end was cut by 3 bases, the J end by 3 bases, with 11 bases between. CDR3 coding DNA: TGTGCCAGCAGTGATCTCGGACAGAAAGAGACCCAGTACTTC. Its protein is CASSDLGQKETQYF.

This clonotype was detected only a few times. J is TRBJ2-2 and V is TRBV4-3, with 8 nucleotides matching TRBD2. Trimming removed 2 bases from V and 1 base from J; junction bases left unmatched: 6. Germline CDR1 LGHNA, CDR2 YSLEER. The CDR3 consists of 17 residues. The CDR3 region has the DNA TGCGCCAGCAGCCAAACTTTAGCGGGACAGAACACCGGGGAGCTGTTTTTT. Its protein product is CASSQTLAGQNTGELFF.

CDR3 sequence (DNA): TGCGCCAGCAGCTTTCAGGGGCTGGAGGGCTACACCTTC. This translates into CASSFQGLEGYTF. The V and J genes are TRBV5-1 and TRBJ1-2, with a weak D call TRBD1 (6 bases). Trimming cost V 2 bases and J 8 bases, with 13 bases left between them. Germline-derived CDR1 and CDR2 are SGHRS and YFSETQ. The CDR3 covers 13 residues.

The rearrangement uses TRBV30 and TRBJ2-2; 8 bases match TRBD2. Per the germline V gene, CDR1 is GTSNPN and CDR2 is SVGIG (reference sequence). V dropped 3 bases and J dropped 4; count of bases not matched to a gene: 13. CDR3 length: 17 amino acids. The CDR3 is CAWSLLAGQLLTGELFF. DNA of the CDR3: TGTGCCTGGAGCCTGTTAGCGGGGCAACTCCTCACCGGGGAGCTGTTTTTT.

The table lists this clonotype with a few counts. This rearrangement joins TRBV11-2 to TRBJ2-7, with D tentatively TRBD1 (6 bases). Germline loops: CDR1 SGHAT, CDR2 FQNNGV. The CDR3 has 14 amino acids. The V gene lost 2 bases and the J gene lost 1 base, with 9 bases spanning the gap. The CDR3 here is CASSLMGASYEQYF. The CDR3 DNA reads TGTGCCAGCAGCTTAATGGGGGCTTCCTACGAGCAGTACTTC.

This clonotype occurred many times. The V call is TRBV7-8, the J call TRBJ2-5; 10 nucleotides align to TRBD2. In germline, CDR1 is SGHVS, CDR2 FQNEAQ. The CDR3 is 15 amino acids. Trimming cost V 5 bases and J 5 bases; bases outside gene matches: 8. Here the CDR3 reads CASSQRTSGKETQYF. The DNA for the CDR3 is TGTGCCAGCAGCCAACGTACTAGCGGGAAGGAGACCCAGTACTTC.

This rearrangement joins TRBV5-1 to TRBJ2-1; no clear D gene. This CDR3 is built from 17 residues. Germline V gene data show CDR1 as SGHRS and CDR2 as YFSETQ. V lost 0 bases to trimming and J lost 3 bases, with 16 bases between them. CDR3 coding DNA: TGCGCCAGCAGCTTGGCTCGCCTAGGGATTCACTACAATGAGCAGTTCTTC. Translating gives CASSLARLGIHYNEQFF. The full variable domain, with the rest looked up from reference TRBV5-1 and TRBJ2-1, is KAGVTQTPRYLIKTRGQQVTLSCSPISGHRSVSWYQQTPGQGLQFLFEYFSETQRNKGNFPGRFSGRQFSNSRSEMNVSTLELGDSALYLCASSLARLGIHYNEQFFGPGTRLTVL.

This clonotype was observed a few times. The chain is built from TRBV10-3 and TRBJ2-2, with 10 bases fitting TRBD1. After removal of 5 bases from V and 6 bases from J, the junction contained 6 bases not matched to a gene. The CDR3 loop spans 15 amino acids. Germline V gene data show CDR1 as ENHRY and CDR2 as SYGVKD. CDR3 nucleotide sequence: TGTGCCATCAGTTCCGGGACAGGGGATGCCGGGGAGCTGTTTTTT. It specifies CAISSGTGDAGELFF.

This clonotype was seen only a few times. The CDR3 protein is CASSQDTSGTYEQYF. The DNA of the CDR3 is TGCGCCAGCAGCCAAGATACCAGCGGGACCTACGAGCAGTACTTC. This sequence joins TRBV4-1 and TRBJ2-7, with TRBD2 matching 7 bases. Germline-derived CDR1 and CDR2 are MGHRA and YSYEKL. V was clipped by 0 bases and J by 2 bases; unmatched bases: 4. The CDR3 spans 15 residues.

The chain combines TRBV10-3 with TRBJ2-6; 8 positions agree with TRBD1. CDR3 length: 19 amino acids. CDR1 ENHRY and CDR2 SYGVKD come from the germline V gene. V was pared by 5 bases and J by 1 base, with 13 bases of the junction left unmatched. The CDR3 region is CAISPRGTGKRSGANVLTF. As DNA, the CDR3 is TGTGCCATCAGTCCCAGGGGGACAGGAAAAAGGTCTGGGGCCAACGTCCTGACTTTC.

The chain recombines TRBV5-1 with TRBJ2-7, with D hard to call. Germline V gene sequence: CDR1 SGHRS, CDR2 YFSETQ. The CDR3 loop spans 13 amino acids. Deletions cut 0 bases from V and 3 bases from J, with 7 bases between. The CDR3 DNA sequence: TGCGCCAGCAGCTTGGGATACAACTACGAGCAGTACTTC. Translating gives CASSLGYNYEQYF.

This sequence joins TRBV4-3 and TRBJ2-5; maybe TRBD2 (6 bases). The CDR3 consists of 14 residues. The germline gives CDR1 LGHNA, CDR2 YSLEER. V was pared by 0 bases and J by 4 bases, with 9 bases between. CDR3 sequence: CASSQEDSGETQYF. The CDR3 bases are TGCGCCAGCAGCCAAGAAGATAGCGGAGAGACCCAGTACTTC.

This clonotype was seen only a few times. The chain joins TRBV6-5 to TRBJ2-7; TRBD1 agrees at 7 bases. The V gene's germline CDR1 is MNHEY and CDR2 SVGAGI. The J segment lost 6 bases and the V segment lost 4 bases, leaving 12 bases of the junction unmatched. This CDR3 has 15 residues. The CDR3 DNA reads TGTGCCAGCAGTTCTCACCGACAGGGAGCCCCCGAGCAGTACTTC. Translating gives CASSSHRQGAPEQYF.

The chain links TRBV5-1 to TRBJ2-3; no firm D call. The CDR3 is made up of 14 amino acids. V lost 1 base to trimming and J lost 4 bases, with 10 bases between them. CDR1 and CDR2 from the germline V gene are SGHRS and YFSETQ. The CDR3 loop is CASSLLVGSDTQYF. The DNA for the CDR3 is TGCGCCAGCAGCTTGTTGGTGGGATCAGATACGCAGTATTTT.

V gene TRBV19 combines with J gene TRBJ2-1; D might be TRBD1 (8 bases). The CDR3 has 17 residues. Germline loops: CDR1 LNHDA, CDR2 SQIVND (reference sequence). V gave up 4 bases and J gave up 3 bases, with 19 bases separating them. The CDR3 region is CASSTEQGGSFYNEQFF. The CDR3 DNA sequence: TGTGCCAGTAGTACCGAACAGGGGGGGTCTTTCTACAATGAGCAGTTCTTC.

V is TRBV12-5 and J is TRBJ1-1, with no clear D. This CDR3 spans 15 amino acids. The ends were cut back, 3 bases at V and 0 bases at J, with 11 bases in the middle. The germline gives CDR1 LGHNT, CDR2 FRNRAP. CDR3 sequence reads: CASGFTPQLNTEAFF. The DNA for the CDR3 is TGTGCTAGTGGTTTCACCCCTCAATTGAACACTGAAGCTTTCTTT.

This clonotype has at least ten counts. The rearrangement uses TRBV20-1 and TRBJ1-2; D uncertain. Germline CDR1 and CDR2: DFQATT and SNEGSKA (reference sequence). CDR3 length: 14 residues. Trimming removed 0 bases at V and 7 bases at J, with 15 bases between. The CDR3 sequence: CSAREVEGAGGYTF. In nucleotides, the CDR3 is TGCAGTGCTAGAGAGGTGGAGGGTGCGGGTGGCTACACCTTC.

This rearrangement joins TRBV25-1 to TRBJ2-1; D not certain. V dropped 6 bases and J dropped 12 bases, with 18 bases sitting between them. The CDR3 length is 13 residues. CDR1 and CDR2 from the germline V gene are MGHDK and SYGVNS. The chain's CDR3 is CASSLRVLCGQFF. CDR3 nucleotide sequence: TGTGCCAGCAGCCTCCGGGTCCTCTGCGGGCAGTTCTTC.

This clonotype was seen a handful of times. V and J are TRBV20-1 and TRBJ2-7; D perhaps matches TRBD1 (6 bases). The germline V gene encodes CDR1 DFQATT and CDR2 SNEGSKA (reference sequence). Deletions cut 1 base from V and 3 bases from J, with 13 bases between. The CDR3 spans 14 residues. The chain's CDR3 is CSARVAGALYEQYF. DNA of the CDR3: TGCAGTGCTAGAGTGGCAGGGGCCCTCTACGAGCAGTACTTC.

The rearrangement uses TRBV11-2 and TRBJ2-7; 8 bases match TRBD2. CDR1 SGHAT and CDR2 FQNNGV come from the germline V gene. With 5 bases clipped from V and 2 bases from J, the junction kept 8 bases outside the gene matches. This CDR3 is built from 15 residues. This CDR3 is CASSPQAGVTYEQYF. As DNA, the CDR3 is TGTGCCAGCAGCCCACAAGCGGGAGTAACCTACGAGCAGTACTTC. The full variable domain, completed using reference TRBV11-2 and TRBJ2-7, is EAGVAQSPRYKIIEKRQSVAFWCNPISGHATLYWYQQILGQGPKLLIQFQNNGVVDDSQLPKDRFSAERLKGVDSTLKIQPAKLEDSAVYLCASSPQAGVTYEQYFGPGTRLTVT.

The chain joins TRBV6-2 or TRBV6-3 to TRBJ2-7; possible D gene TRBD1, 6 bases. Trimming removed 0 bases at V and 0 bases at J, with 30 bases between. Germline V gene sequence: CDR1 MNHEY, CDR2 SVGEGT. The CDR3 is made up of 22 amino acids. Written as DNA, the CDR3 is TGTGCCAGCAGTTACTCGAGATCAGAAAAACGAACAGGGAGCGAAACCTCCTACGAGCAGTACTTC. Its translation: CASSYSRSEKRTGSETSYEQYF.

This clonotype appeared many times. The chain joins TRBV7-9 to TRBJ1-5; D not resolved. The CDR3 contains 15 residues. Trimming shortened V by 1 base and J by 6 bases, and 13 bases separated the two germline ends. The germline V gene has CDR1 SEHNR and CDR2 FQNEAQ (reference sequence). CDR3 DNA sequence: TGTGCCAGCAGCTTAGGAGGTGAGGCGGGTCAGCCCCAGCATTTT. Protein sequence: CASSLGGEAGQPQHF. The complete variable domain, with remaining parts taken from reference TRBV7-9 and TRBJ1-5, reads DTGVSQNPRHKITKRGQNVTFRCDPISEHNRLYWYRQTLGQGPEFLTYFQNEAQLEKSRLLSDRFSAERPKGSFSTLEIQRTEQGDSAMYLCASSLGGEAGQPQHFGDGTRLSIL.